This T cell receptor (beta chain) was retrieved from a study of T cells after yellow fever vaccination. TCRdb independently ran MiXCR on the 5' RACE reads; one entry per CDR3 protein. The sample lists hundreds of thousands of distinct CDR3 sequences, 10% to 15% occurring once. V lost 4 bases and J lost 0; bases outside the gene matches: 10. Germline V gene sequence: CDR1 ENHRY, CDR2 SYGVKD. The CDR3 is 17 amino acids. The table lists this clonotype with a few counts. The antigen is not known. Study results and caveats: Relatively few clonotypes were ones that appeared in both CD4 and CD8 compartments.

The receptor was isolated from a young man who received the YFV17D yellow fever vaccine. This chain uses TRBV10-3 with TRBJ2-7; 9 nucleotides match TRBD2. Sequences were derived from PBMCs, sampled on the day of the yellow fever booster vaccination. Written as DNA, the CDR3 is TGTGCCATCAGTGGCGACTCCAGGACTAGCGACTCCTACGAGCAGTACTTC. The encoded protein is CAISGDSRTSDSYEQYF.